The T cell receptor (beta chain) under discussion was sequenced for a study of blood T cell repertoires in COVID-19. Trimming took 8 bases from V and 1 from J, leaving 9 bases between them. This CDR3 has 13 amino acids. Per the germline V gene, CDR1 is LNHDA and CDR2 is SQIVND (reference sequence). Per the original data handling: Reference gene primer amplification gave nucleated cell count estimates. TCRdb's table, derived via immunoSEQ multiplex PCR, lists solely in-frame clones and lacks some. V and J calls and clone size come straight from that table; D and trimming were deduced from the DNA. The repertoire holds 100,000 to 110,000 clones, with just under 85% as singletons.

The clonotype was recovered from a man aged 45-60 years with active or convalescent COVID-19. Input material: peripheral blood. V gene TRBV19 combines with J gene TRBJ1-5; maybe TRBD1 (5 bases). The CDR3 is CASGKGSNQPQHF. CDR3 DNA sequence: TGTGCCAGTGGAAAGGGGAGCAATCAGCCCCAGCATTTT.